These T cell receptor beta chains were read from a single sample in a study of blood T cell repertoires in COVID-19. Measured with immunoSEQ multiplex PCR; TCRdb has only the in-frame clones, and not every one. The data hold approximately 210,000 clones, with 80% to 90% observed a single time. The sample was peripheral blood. These receptors all come from a woman in her 50s with active or convalescent COVID-19. Each CDR3 is given with its conserved first and last residue.

V gene,J gene,CDR3 protein
TRBV24-1,TRBJ1-4,CATSDPRGGSEKLFF
TRBV29-1,TRBJ1-2,CSVHAQGKGNYGYTF
TRBV7-2,TRBJ2-5,CACAALSPGGGETQYF
TRBV2,TRBJ1-5,CASRKGDNQPQHF
TRBV3-1/TRBV3-2,TRBJ1-1,CASSGQVIMNTEAFF
TRBV14,TRBJ2-1,CASSRLAGVSYNEQFF
TRBV28,TRBJ1-5,CATRTGGGTVSPQHF
TRBV5-1,TRBJ1-1,CASSPTITNSNTEAFF
TRBV2,TRBJ1-5,CASSGAPNQPQHF
TRBV11-3,TRBJ2-2,CASSRSGTSGGELFF
TRBV13,TRBJ2-4,CASSRTGSNIQYF
TRBV6-1,TRBJ2-7,CASSDPAGTYEQYF
TRBV2,TRBJ1-1,CASRELLNTEAFF
TRBV5-6,TRBJ1-5,CASSSRGDQPQHF
TRBV2,TRBJ1-2,CASSELTGDYGYTF
TRBV19,TRBJ1-4,CASSPQGPGNEKLFF
TRBV5-6,TRBJ1-5,CASSLRTGSQPQHF
TRBV10-3,TRBJ2-2,CAIGPGQNTGELFF
TRBV19,TRBJ2-1,CASSIAPDHSYNEQFF
TRBV3-1/TRBV3-2,TRBJ2-4,CASSPFSGSVGNIQYF
TRBV5-1,TRBJ2-5,CASSKQGIGETQYF
TRBV28,TRBJ2-1,CASSFWQGGGEQFF
TRBV28,TRBJ2-3,CASSRPTGTTDTQYF
TRBV18,TRBJ1-2,CASSPDSPYGYTF
TRBV10-1,TRBJ1-1,CASSRTGGTEAFF
TRBV19,TRBJ2-5,CASSIERTGPQETQYF
TRBV2,TRBJ2-3,CASLAGTTDTQYF
TRBV19,TRBJ2-1,CASSIAPIFYNEQFF
TRBV27,TRBJ1-4,CASSFHRGLDEKLFF
TRBV28,TRBJ2-1,CASTNRGPYNEQFF
TRBV29-1,TRBJ2-3,CSVDDRSGGPTDTQYF
TRBV24-1,TRBJ2-3,CATSPGLAGGFKGTDTQYF
TRBV10-3,TRBJ2-5,CAIRERTGGDQETQYF
TRBV9,TRBJ1-1,CASSRQLGTEAFF
TRBV4-1,TRBJ1-5,CASSQPPGTLGQPQHF
TRBV11-2,TRBJ2-3,CASSLDMGDTQYF
TRBV10-3,TRBJ2-2,CAISGGQGGELFF
TRBV15,TRBJ2-1,CATSRKVGGGSYNEQFF
TRBV28,TRBJ2-5,CASSITREGQYF
TRBV2,TRBJ2-7,CASRGRTGGASYEQYF
TRBV11-2,TRBJ2-7,CASSRTSADEQYF
TRBV2,TRBJ2-5,CASRGLAGDETQYF
TRBV18,TRBJ2-7,CASSLTSGGSYEQYF
TRBV4-1,TRBJ2-2,CASSFAGQGRTGELFF
TRBV6-2/TRBV6-3,TRBJ1-4,CASSSQGETNEKLFF
TRBV29-1,TRBJ2-1,CSVSPSLAGGRNEQFF
TRBV28,TRBJ1-4,CASRRQAATNEKLFF
TRBV28,TRBJ1-6,CASRPDRGGSPLHF
TRBV19,TRBJ1-2,CASSSPWRGRSSDYGYTF
TRBV15,TRBJ2-5,CATSSFGTGNAETQYF
TRBV7-9,TRBJ1-6,CASSFWTALNSPLHF
TRBV18,TRBJ1-2,CASSPMADSNYGYTF
TRBV9,TRBJ1-3,CASSVGVNSGNTIYF
TRBV4-2,TRBJ2-1,CASSQTLAGGYNEQFF
TRBV10-2,TRBJ2-3,CASNPGQGVTDTQYF
TRBV7-9,TRBJ1-4,CASSLGQGAREKLFF